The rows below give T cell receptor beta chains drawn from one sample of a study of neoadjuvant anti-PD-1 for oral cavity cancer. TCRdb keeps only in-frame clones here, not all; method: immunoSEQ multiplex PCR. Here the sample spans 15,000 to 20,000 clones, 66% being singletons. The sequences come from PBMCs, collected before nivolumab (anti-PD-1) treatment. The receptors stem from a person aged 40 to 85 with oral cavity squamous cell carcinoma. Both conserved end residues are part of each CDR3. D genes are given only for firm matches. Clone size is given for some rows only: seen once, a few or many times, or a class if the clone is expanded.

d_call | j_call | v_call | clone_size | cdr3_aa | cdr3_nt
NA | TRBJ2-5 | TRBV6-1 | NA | CASSGERRETQYF | TGTGCCAGCAGTGGTGAGAGGAGAGAGACCCAGTACTTC
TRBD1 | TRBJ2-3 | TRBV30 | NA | CAWSVLDRGSDTQYF | TGTGCCTGGAGTGTACTGGACAGGGGCTCAGATACGCAGTATTTT
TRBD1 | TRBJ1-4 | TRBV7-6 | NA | CASSLAQGQGNEKLFF | TGTGCCAGCAGCTTAGCGCAGGGACAGGGGAACGAAAAACTGTTTTTT
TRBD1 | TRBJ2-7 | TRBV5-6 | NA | CASSTGQGYEQYF | TGTGCCAGCAGCACGGGACAGGGCTACGAGCAGTACTTC
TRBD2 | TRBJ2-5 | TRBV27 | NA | CASSRSGSGRGTQYF | TGTGCCAGCAGTCGATCGGGTAGCGGGAGGGGGACCCAGTACTTC
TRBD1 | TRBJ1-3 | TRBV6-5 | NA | CASSFPGQGDTIYF | TGTGCCAGCAGTTTTCCGGGACAGGGTGACACCATATATTTT
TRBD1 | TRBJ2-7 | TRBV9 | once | CASSATGTGILEQYF | TGTGCCAGCAGCGCCACCGGGACAGGGATTTTGGAGCAGTACTTC
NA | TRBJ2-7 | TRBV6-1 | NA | CASRGPLFEQYF | TGTGCCAGCAGGGGCCCCCTATTCGAGCAGTACTTC
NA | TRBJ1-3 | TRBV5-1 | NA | CASSLVGAGNTIYF | TGCGCCAGCAGCTTGGTAGGGGCTGGAAACACCATATATTTT
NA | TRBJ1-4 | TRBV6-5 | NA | CASSYSGTGNEKLFF | TGTGCCAGCAGTTACTCCGGGACGGGCAATGAAAAACTGTTTTTT
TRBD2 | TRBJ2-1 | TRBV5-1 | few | CASSLGGLAGGEEQFF | TGCGCCAGCAGCTTGGGGGGACTAGCGGGAGGCGAGGAGCAGTTCTTC
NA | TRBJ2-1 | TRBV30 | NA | CASVDYANEQFF | TGTGCCTCCGTAGACTACGCCAATGAGCAGTTCTTC
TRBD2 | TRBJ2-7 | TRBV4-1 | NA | CASSHETSGSKSYEQYF | TGCGCCAGCAGCCATGAGACTAGCGGGAGTAAGTCCTACGAGCAGTACTTC
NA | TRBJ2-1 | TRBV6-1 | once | CASSELLSRGSNEQFF | TGTGCCAGCAGTGAACTATTGTCTAGAGGGAGCAATGAGCAGTTCTTC
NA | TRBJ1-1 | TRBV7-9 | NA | CASTRVERNTEAFF | TGTGCCAGCACCCGAGTCGAGCGGAACACTGAAGCTTTCTTT
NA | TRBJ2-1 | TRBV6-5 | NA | CASNPLTLSNEQFF | TGTGCCAGCAATCCTCTCACCCTATCAAATGAGCAGTTCTTC
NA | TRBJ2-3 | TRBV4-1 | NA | CASSQEERGTDTQYF | TGCGCCAGCAGCCAAGAAGAGCGGGGCACAGATACGCAGTATTTT
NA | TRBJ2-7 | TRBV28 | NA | CASSPRTRPYEQYF | TGTGCCAGCAGTCCTCGGACTCGACCCTACGAGCAGTACTTC
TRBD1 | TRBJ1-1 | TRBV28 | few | CATDRGEAFF | TGTGCCACGGACAGGGGGGAAGCTTTCTTT
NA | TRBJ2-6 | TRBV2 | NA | CASSPYTASGANVLTF | TGTGCCAGCAGTCCCTATACGGCCTCTGGGGCCAACGTCCTGACTTTC
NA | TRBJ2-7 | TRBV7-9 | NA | CASSLAGTYEQYF | TGTGCCAGCAGCTTAGCCGGCACCTACGAGCAGTACTTC
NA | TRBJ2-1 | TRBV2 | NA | CASSLDWSSYNEQFF | TGTGCCAGCAGTTTAGACTGGAGCTCCTACAATGAGCAGTTCTTC
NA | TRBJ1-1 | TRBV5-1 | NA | CASSLEARGNEAFF | TGCGCCAGCAGCTTGGAGGCACGGGGGAATGAAGCTTTCTTT
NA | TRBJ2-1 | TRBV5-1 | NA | CASSLAISSSYNEQFF | TGCGCCAGCAGCTTGGCCATCAGCAGCTCCTACAATGAGCAGTTCTTC
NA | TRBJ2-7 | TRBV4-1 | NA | CASSQGAYYEQYF | TGCGCCAGCAGCCAAGGGGCTTACTACGAGCAGTACTTC
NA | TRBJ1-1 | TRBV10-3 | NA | CAIRGQPRTEAFF | TGTGCCATCAGGGGGCAGCCGAGGACTGAAGCTTTCTTT
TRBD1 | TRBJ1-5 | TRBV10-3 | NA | CAISESGQGQPQHF | TGTGCCATCAGTGAGTCGGGACAGGGTCAGCCCCAGCATTTT
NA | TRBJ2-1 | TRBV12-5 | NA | CASALSGYNEQFF | TGTGCTAGCGCCCTCTCGGGTTACAATGAGCAGTTCTTC
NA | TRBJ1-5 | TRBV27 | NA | CASSVTRFSNQPQHF | TGTGCCAGCAGCGTAACTAGATTTAGCAATCAGCCCCAGCATTTT
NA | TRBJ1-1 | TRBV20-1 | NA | CSARGSLEAFF | TGCAGTGCTAGAGGTTCGCTCGAAGCTTTCTTT
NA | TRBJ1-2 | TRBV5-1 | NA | CASSIDPNYGYTF | TGCGCCAGCAGTATTGACCCTAACTATGGCTACACCTTC
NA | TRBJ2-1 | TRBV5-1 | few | CASSFGTPSYNEQFF | TGCGCCAGCAGCTTCGGGACACCTTCCTACAATGAGCAGTTCTTC
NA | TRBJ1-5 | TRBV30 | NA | CAWSVGGTQPQHF | TGTGCCTGGAGTGTCGGGGGGACTCAGCCCCAGCATTTT
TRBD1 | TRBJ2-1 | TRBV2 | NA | CASSEGQGDNEQFF | TGTGCCAGCAGTGAGGGACAGGGGGACAATGAGCAGTTCTTC
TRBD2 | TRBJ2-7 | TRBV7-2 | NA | CASSQTSGFPREQYF | TGTGCCAGCAGCCAGACTAGCGGGTTTCCTAGGGAGCAGTACTTC
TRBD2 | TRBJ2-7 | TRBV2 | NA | CASTGTGGTSGTYEQYF | TGTGCCAGCACCGGGACAGGGGGGACTAGCGGGACCTACGAGCAGTACTTC
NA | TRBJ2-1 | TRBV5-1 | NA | CASSLSTLEQFF | TGCGCCAGCAGCTTGAGTACCCTCGAGCAGTTCTTC
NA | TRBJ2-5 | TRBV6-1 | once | CASSGQQEETQYF | TGTGCCAGCAGCGGACAGCAGGAAGAGACCCAGTACTTC